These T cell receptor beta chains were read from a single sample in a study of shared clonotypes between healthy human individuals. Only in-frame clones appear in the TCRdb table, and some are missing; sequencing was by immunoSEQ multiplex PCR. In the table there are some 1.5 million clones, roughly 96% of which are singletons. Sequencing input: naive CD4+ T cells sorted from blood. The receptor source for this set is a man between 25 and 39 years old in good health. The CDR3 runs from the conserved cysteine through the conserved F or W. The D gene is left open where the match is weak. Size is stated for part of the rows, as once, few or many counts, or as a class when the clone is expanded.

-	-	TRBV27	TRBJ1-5	TGTGCCAGCAGCTTCGCGAAGGGGGGTCAGCCCCAGCATTTT	CASSFAKGGQPQHF
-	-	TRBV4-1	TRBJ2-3	TGCGCCAGCAGCCAGTCGGGACACTACACAGATACGCAGTATTTT	CASSQSGHYTDTQYF
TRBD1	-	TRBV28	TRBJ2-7	TGTGCCAGCAGTAATCAGGGGGCGTTGAGCTCCTACGAGCAGTACTTC	CASSNQGALSSYEQYF
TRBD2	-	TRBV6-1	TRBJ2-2	TGTGCCAGCAGTGAACGACTAGCGGGCGCCTCACCCACCGGGGAGCTGTTTTTT	CASSERLAGASPTGELFF
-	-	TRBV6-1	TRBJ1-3	TGTGCCAGCACCTCGAATGGGTTATCTGGAAACACCATATATTTT	CASTSNGLSGNTIYF
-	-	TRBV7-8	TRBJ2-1	TGTGCCAGCAGCTTAGCAGGAAGAGGCTACAATGAGCAGTTCTTC	CASSLAGRGYNEQFF
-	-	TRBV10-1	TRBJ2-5	TGCGCCAGCAGTGAGTCGGCAGCCCTGGAGACCCAGTACTTC	CASSESAALETQYF
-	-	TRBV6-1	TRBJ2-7	TGTGCCAGCAGTGAAGCCGGGACTGGGAACGAGCAGTACTTC	CASSEAGTGNEQYF
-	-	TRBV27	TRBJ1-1	TGTGCCAGCAGTAGGTATGAGAACACTGAAGCTTTCTTT	CASSRYENTEAFF
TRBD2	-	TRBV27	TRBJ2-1	TGTGCCAGCAGTTTTACCCGTCTAGCGGGGAGGGCCTCTGAGCAGTTCTTC	CASSFTRLAGRASEQFF
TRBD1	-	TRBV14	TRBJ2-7	TGTGCCAGCAGCCATCCTGCCACACTGACAGGGGCGTCGATAGTCCACGAGCAGTACTTC	CASSHPATLTGASIVHEQYF
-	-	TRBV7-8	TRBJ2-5	TGTGCCAGCAGTCTAGGGGGACTGAAGACCCAGTACTTC	CASSLGGLKTQYF
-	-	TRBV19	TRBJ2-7	TGTGCCAGTAGTATAGACGCCGGGACAACTTACGAGCAGTACTTC	CASSIDAGTTYEQYF
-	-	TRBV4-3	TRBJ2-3	TGCGCCAGCAGCCAAGGTGGGGCTATGAGCACAGATACGCAGTATTTT	CASSQGGAMSTDTQYF
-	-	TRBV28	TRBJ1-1	TGTGCCAGCAGTCCAACCATACCGACCACTGAAGCTTTCTTT	CASSPTIPTTEAFF
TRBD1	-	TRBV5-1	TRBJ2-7	TGCGCCAGCAGCCTCGACAGGGACGAGCAGTACTTC	CASSLDRDEQYF
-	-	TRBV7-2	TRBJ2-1	TGTGCCAGCAGCTCCTACTTGAGTGGTGAGCAGTTCTTC	CASSSYLSGEQFF
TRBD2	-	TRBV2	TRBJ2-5	TGTGCCAGCAGTGAAATGGCGGGAGCCGTCCAGGAGACCCAGTACTTC	CASSEMAGAVQETQYF
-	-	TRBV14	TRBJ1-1	TGTGCCAGCAGCCAAACCGTCCGGCGACTGAACACTGAAGCTTTCTTT	CASSQTVRRLNTEAFF
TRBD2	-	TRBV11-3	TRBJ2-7	TGTGCCAGCAGCTTAGATTGGGGGGGACCCGGAACCTACGAGCAGTACTTC	CASSLDWGGPGTYEQYF
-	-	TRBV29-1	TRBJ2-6	TGCAGCGTTGGGCCTACACGAATCAAAGGCTCTGGGGCCAACGTCCTGACTTTC	CSVGPTRIKGSGANVLTF
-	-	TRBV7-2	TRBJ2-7	TGTGCCAGCAGCTCCACAGGGAGCTACTCCGAGCAGTACTTC	CASSSTGSYSEQYF
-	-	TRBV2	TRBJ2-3	TGTGCCAGCAGTGAAGCGCTTGGCGGTAGCACAGATACGCAGTATTTT	CASSEALGGSTDTQYF
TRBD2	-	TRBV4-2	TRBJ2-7	TGTGCCAGCAGCCGAGACTTTAGCGGGATCTCCTACGAGCAGTACTTC	CASSRDFSGISYEQYF
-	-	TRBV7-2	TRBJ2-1	TGTGCCAGCAGCTACCCGGGAACTGCTAATGAGCAGTTCTTC	CASSYPGTANEQFF
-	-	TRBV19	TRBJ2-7	TGTGCCAGTAGTATACCAGGGGTCGAGCAGTACTTC	CASSIPGVEQYF
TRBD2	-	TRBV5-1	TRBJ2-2	TGCGCCAGCAGCTTGGAACGGACGGGGGGAACCGGGGAGCTGTTTTTT	CASSLERTGGTGELFF
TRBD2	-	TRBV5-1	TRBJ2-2	TGCGCCAGCAGCTTTATTCCTAGCGGGGCCGGGGGCACCGGGGAGCTGTTTTTT	CASSFIPSGAGGTGELFF
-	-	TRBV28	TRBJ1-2	TGTGCCAGCAGCACGGGACGGCCGAGAGGCTACACCTTC	CASSTGRPRGYTF
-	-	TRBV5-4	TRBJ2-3	TGTGCCAGCAGCTTGTCCGGCGGGAGCACAGATACGCAGTATTTT	CASSLSGGSTDTQYF
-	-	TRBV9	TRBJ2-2	TGTGCCAGCAGCGAGATCTTAGGCACCGGGGAGCTGTTTTTT	CASSEILGTGELFF
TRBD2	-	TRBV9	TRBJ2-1	TGTGCCAGCAGCGTATCCCCTTATCGTAGCGGGAGGGAAGGTTTACGACTTACAAATGAGCAGTTCTTC	CASSVSPYRSGREGLRLTNEQFF
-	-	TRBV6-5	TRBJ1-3	TGTGCCAGCAGTTACTCAATGGTCTCTGGAAACACCATATATTTT	CASSYSMVSGNTIYF
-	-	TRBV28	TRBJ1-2	TGTGCCAGCAGTGGGTCAGGCAAGGGCTATGGCTACACCTTC	CASSGSGKGYGYTF
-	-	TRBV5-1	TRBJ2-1	TGCGCCAGCAGTAAGGACGGGATCCGTGAGCAGTTCTTC	CASSKDGIREQFF
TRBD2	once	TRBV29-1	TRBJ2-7	TGCAGCGCAACGTCGGCGGGAGCCCTATCCGAGCAGTACTTC	CSATSAGALSEQYF
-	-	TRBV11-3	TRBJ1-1	TGTGCCAGCAGCTTAGGGCCTACAGCCGAAGCTTTCTTT	CASSLGPTAEAFF
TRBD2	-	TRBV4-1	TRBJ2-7	TGCGCCAGCAGCCAAGGCCGGGGGGTCCGGTACGAGCAGTACTTC	CASSQGRGVRYEQYF
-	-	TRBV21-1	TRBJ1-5	TGTGCCAGCAGCACCGCCTCCAGGGACCCTTGGAATCAGCCCCAGCATTTT	CASSTASRDPWNQPQHF
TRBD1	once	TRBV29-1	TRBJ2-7	TGCAGCGTGGACTGGAGCGGACAGGGGTTTTACGAGCAGTACTTC	CSVDWSGQGFYEQYF
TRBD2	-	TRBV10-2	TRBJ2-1	TGCGCCAGCATGATGGGGCAGGGGACTAGCGGTGGGAATGAGCAGTTCTTC	CASMMGQGTSGGNEQFF
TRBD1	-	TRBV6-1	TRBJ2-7	TGTGCCAGCAGTGAAGGACAGGGGAAGTTCTACGAGCAGTACTTC	CASSEGQGKFYEQYF
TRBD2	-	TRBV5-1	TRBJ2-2	TGCGCCAGCAGCTTGGAACTAGCGGGAGACACCGGGGAGCTGTTTTTT	CASSLELAGDTGELFF
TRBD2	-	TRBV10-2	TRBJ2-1	TGCGCCAGCAGTGAAAAGCGGGAGGTTGACTACAATGAGCAGTTCTTC	CASSEKREVDYNEQFF
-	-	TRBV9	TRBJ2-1	TGTGCCAGCAGCCCGGACCTTTTGGACAATGAGCAGTTCTTC	CASSPDLLDNEQFF
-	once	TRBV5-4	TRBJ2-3	TGTGCCAGCAGCTTGATCGGGGGCACAGATACGCAGTATTTT	CASSLIGGTDTQYF
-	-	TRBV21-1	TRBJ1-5	TGTGCCAGCAGCATGGGGCAACCGGGACAGGGGGTGAATCAGCCCCAGCATTTT	CASSMGQPGQGVNQPQHF
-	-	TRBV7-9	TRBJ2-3	TGTGCCAGCAGCTCAAGGGGCGGGAGCACAGATACGCAGTATTTT	CASSSRGGSTDTQYF
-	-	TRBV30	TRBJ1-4	TGTGCCTGGAGACGGCAGATTAATGAAAAACTGTTTTTT	CAWRRQINEKLFF
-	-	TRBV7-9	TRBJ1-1	TGTGCCAGCAGCTTAGTCCTGAACACTGAAGCTTTCTTT	CASSLVLNTEAFF
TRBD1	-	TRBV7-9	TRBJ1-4	TGTGCCAGCACCCCTCAGGGGGCAACTAATGAAAAACTGTTTTTT	CASTPQGATNEKLFF
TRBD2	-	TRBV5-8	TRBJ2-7	TGTGCCAGCAGCTTAACAGCGGGAGTGTTCTCCTACGAGCAGTACTTC	CASSLTAGVFSYEQYF
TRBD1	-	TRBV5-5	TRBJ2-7	TGTGCCAGCAGCTACCCCGGGACAGGGGGCTACGAGCAGTACTTC	CASSYPGTGGYEQYF
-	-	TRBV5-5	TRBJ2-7	TGTGCCAGCAGCTTTGAACAGGGTACCTACGAGCAGTACTTC	CASSFEQGTYEQYF
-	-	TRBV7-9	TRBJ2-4	TGTGCCAGCACCGGGGGAAACATTCAGTACTTC	CASTGGNIQYF
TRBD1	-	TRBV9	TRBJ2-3	TGTGCCAGCAGCCCTTACCTACAGGGGCCAGATACGCAGTATTTT	CASSPYLQGPDTQYF